This T cell receptor (beta chain) emerged from a study of blood T cell repertoires in COVID-19. On the study more broadly: Sites across the United States, Italy and Spain contributed samples from acute and convalescent COVID-19. The cDNA or gDNA used as material had been derived from T cells, B-cell-depleted T cells, or PBMCs.

The V end lost 1 base, the J end lost 11 bases, and 20 bases lay between the germline ends. CDR1 MGHRA and CDR2 YSYEKL come from the germline V gene. This CDR3 spans 15 amino acids. Enrolled during active infection, Seattle patients were then followed longitudinally. TCRdb keeps only in-frame clones here, not all; method: immunoSEQ multiplex PCR. The profile shows about 210,000 clones, 85% of them singletons. The sequence came from a man in his fifties or sixties with COVID-19, enrolled during active disease. The J gene is TRBJ1-1, the V gene TRBV4-1, with D possibly matching TRBD1 (5 bases). The sequencing input was peripheral blood. CDR3 sequence reads: CASSQARGGLIKAFF. The CDR3 nucleotides read TGCGCCAGCAGCCAAGCCCGGGGGGGGTTAATTAAGGCTTTCTTT.